This TCR beta chain is from a study of blood T cells in healthy people across ages. General study findings and limits: Donor CMV infection status was unknown, possibly confounding age-related changes in expanded clonotypes.

This clonotype was found many times. Its matching antigen is unknown. Individuals who donated were healthy Caucasians from Russia aged roughly 6 to 90. A second roughly 6 to 12 cycle PCR used barcoded and J-beta primers. A 12-random-nucleotide template-switch adaptor tagged each cDNA molecule. TCRdb reanalysed the 5' RACE reads using MiXCR and keeps one entry per CDR3 protein. The sample records approximately 680,000 distinct CDR3 sequences, less than 40% being singletons. This TCR was sampled from a woman of 80 years or more in good health. The sequenced sample consisted of blood.

The chain's CDR3 is CASGRVLGTDTQYF. CDR3 DNA: TGCGCCAGCGGAAGGGTTTTAGGCACAGATACGCAGTATTTT. This chain links TRBV5-1 with TRBJ2-3, with unresolved D. CDR1 and CDR2 (germline): SGHRS, YFSETQ. The germline V and J ends were trimmed by 7 bases and 1 base, with 13 bases remaining between them. This CDR3 is built from 14 residues. Looking up the rest from reference TRBV5-1 and TRBJ2-3 gives the full variable domain: KAGVTQTPRYLIKTRGQQVTLSCSPISGHRSVSWYQQTPGQGLQFLFEYFSETQRNKGNFPGRFSGRQFSNSRSEMNVSTLELGDSALYLCASGRVLGTDTQYFGPGTRLTVL.